This T cell receptor beta chain is drawn from a study of T cell responses to AZD1222 COVID-19 vaccine. Looking at the study overall: Some second doses came at about 4 weeks and others at about 12 weeks; these were pooled.

This table comes from immunoSEQ multiplex PCR, and its TCRdb copy is limited to in-frame clones, with some not included. The sample yields roughly 67,000 clones, more than 70% seen once. This CDR3 comprises 15 residues. Deletions cut 2 bases from V and 2 bases from J, with 10 bases between. The germline CDR1 and CDR2 sequences are SGHTA and FQGNSA. The sample holds a few counts of this clone. Its antigen is unidentified. Study findings and constraints: Receipt of two AZD1222 doses was followed by a rise in Spike-specific TCR breadth and depth. As reported, nearly half of all spike-specific TCRs target variant regions that are unmutated. White British ancestry dominated among donors, who included more females, and clonal diversity was possibly underestimated.

The clonotype was recovered from an adult in good health. V usage is TRBV7-2 and J usage is TRBJ2-1, with a possible D match to TRBD2 (6 bases). This sample comprised peripheral blood, obtained on day 0 of AZD1222 vaccination. CDR3 nucleotide sequence: TGTGCCAGCAGCTTAACTACGGGGGCCTACAATGAGCAGTTCTTC. It specifies CASSLTTGAYNEQFF. Full variable domain (missing parts from reference TRBV7-2 and TRBJ2-1): GAGVSQSPSNKVTEKGKDVELRCDPISGHTALYWYRQSLGQGLEFLIYFQGNSAPDKSGLPSDRFSAERTGGSVSTLTIQRTQQEDSAVYLCASSLTTGAYNEQFFGPGTRLTVL.